These 28 T cell receptor beta chains were all obtained from the same sample, sequenced in a study of T cell changes during pregnancy in multiple sclerosis. Sequencing used immunoSEQ multiplex PCR; TCRdb keeps in-frame clones, though not all of them. This sample has approximately 58,000 clones; roughly 90% occur once, and the top ten carry roughly 2.7%. Sequenced here: peripheral blood, sampled in the second trimester of pregnancy. The receptors stem from a female donor in good health, enrolled as a control in a pregnancy study.

The chain links TRBV28 to TRBJ2-1; unclear D gene. V was pared by 3 bases and J by 10 bases, with 7 bases between. Germline CDR1 reads MDHEN; CDR2 reads SYDVKM. This CDR3 has 11 amino acids. CDR3 region: CASSFGREQFF. The CDR3 nucleotides read TGTGCCAGCAGTTTTGGCCGAGAGCAGTTCTTC.

The V gene is TRBV4-3, the J gene TRBJ2-7; 7 bases fit TRBD2. V shed 0 bases, J shed 3 bases, and the junction held 8 bases outside the gene matches. The length of the CDR3 is 16 residues. Germline V gene sequence: CDR1 LGHNA, CDR2 YSLEER. The CDR3 DNA reads as TGCGCCAGCAGCCAAGATAGCGGCGGGAGCATCTACGAGCAGTACTTC. Encoded protein: CASSQDSGGSIYEQYF.

This clone has just a few counts. The rearrangement joins TRBV27 to TRBJ1-5; tentatively, D is TRBD1 (6 bases). Germline CDR1 and CDR2: MNHEY and SMNVEV (reference sequence). CDR3 size: 14 residues. Trimming removed 3 bases at V and 1 base at J, with 7 bases between. CDR3 in DNA: TGTGCCAGCAGTTTGAGGGGGAGCAATCAGCCCCAGCATTTT. Translating gives CASSLRGSNQPQHF.

The chain combines TRBV5-5 with TRBJ2-2; D uncertain. The CDR3 is made up of 13 amino acids. V was shortened by 2 bases and J by 1 base, with 3 bases between the two germline ends. Germline assignment: CDR1 SGHKS and CDR2 YYEKEE (reference sequence). CDR3 sequence reads: CASSFGNTGELFF. The DNA of the CDR3 is TGTGCCAGCAGCTTCGGGAACACCGGGGAGCTGTTTTTT.

The gene calls are TRBV14 and TRBJ2-7; the match to TRBD2 covers 9 bases. V lost 4 bases, J lost 4 bases, and 23 bases stayed unmatched. The CDR3 contains 20 residues. The germline V gene has CDR1 SGHDN and CDR2 FVKESK. CDR3 amino acids: CASSPNKGRGGPERWYEQYF. The DNA of the CDR3 is TGTGCCAGCAGCCCCAATAAGGGGCGGGGGGGCCCAGAACGTTGGTACGAGCAGTACTTC.

The V and J genes are TRBV6-6 and TRBJ1-3; D remains ambiguous. V was cut by 0 bases and J by 0 bases, with 3 bases left in between. The CDR3 length is 14 residues. Germline V gives CDR1 MNHNY, CDR2 SVGAGI (reference sequence). The CDR3 reads CASSYSYSGNTIYF. The CDR3 DNA is TGTGCCAGCAGTTACTCGTACTCTGGAAACACCATATATTTT.

The rearrangement uses TRBV11-2 and TRBJ2-7, with TRBD1 identical over 7 bases. The germline V gene has CDR1 SGHAT and CDR2 FQNNGV. The CDR3 runs to 13 residues. J lost 7 bases, V lost 3 bases, and 6 bases had no gene match. The CDR3 nucleotides are TGTGCCAGCAGCTTCTACAGGGGTTCGGAGCAGTACTTC. Translated, it gives CASSFYRGSEQYF.

This chain connects TRBV28 to TRBJ1-4, with D unresolved. Trimming stripped 2 bases from V and 1 base from J, with 11 bases between. CDR1 MDHEN and CDR2 SYDVKM come from the germline V gene. This CDR3 spans 16 amino acids. The CDR3 DNA reads as TGTGCCAGCAGTTTAGGAGTTGGGTTAACTAATGAAAAACTGTTTTTT. Translating it yields CASSLGVGLTNEKLFF.

This clone has just one count. The chain recombines TRBV7-2 with TRBJ2-4; 7 nucleotides match TRBD2. The CDR3 covers 15 residues. Germline V gene sequence: CDR1 SGHTA, CDR2 FQGNSA. The CDR3 protein is CASERGLVAKNIQYF. The DNA of the CDR3 is TGTGCGAGCGAGCGGGGTTTGGTAGCCAAAAACATTCAGTACTTC. Based on the CDR3 plus reference TRBV7-2 and TRBJ2-4, the full variable domain is GAGVSQSPSNKVTEKGKDVELRCDPISGHTALYWYRQSLGQGLEFLIYFQGNSAPDKSGLPSDRFSAERTGGSVSTLTIQRTQQEDSAVYLCASERGLVAKNIQYFGAGTRLSVL.

This chain uses TRBV2 with TRBJ2-1; 11 bases align to TRBD2. In germline, CDR1 is SNHLY, CDR2 FYNNEI. The CDR3 has 14 residues. J lost 5 bases, V lost 8 bases, and 5 bases had no gene match. The CDR3, as DNA: TGTGCCAGCCTTATAGCGGGAGGGAACAATGAGCAGTTCTTC. This codes for CASLIAGGNNEQFF.

The chain employs TRBV5-8 and TRBJ1-2, with D maybe TRBD1 (6 bases). This CDR3 contains 14 residues. Trimming pared 4 bases from V and 3 bases from J, leaving 13 bases between. CDR1 is SGHTS, CDR2 YDEGEE, per germline. CDR3 in amino acids: CASSTGNLYYGYTF. The CDR3 DNA follows: TGTGCCAGCAGCACAGGGAATTTATACTATGGCTACACCTTC.

This clone was detected only a few times. The chain employs TRBV2 and TRBJ1-1, with D perhaps TRBD1 (5 bases). The ends were cut back, 10 bases at V and 7 bases at J, with 13 bases in the middle. The CDR3 runs to 11 residues. Germline assignment: CDR1 SNHLY and CDR2 FYNNEI. The CDR3 region is CATRQLFEAFF. CDR3 bases: TGTGCCACCAGACAGCTCTTTGAAGCTTTCTTT.

This clone was seen only once. The rearrangement links TRBV10-2 to TRBJ1-2; no reliable D call. The CDR3 is made up of 13 amino acids. The V gene lost 2 bases and the J gene lost 2 bases, with 6 bases spanning the gap. Germline lookup yields CDR1 WSHSY and CDR2 SAAADI. The CDR3 bases are TGCGCCAGCAGTGAGCCCAGAAACTATGGCTACACCTTC. Its translation: CASSEPRNYGYTF.

The CDR3 region is CASSKRVGDSSGNTIYF. The CDR3, as DNA: TGTGCCAGCAGCAAAAGGGTGGGGGACAGCTCTGGAAACACCATATATTTT. The chain recombines TRBV4-2 with TRBJ1-3; 7 bases fit TRBD1. Germline CDR1 LGHNA, CDR2 YNFKEQ. J was trimmed by 0 bases and V by 5 bases; bases with no gene match: 10. The CDR3 runs to 17 residues.

The genes are TRBV7-9 and TRBJ2-7; 8 nucleotides agree with TRBD2. The ends lost 5 bases at V and 1 base at J; junction bases unmatched: 4. The germline CDR1 and CDR2 sequences are SEHNR and FQNEAQ (reference sequence). The CDR3 consists of 14 residues. The DNA for the CDR3 is TGTGCCAGCAGCCCCGGGACTAGTTCCTACGAGCAGTACTTC. It translates to CASSPGTSSYEQYF.

The chain uses TRBV11-2 and TRBJ2-1, with D maybe TRBD2 (7 bases). The CDR3 runs 12 residues. CDR1 and CDR2 from the germline V gene are SGHAT and FQNNGV. Trimming shortened V by 7 bases and J by 15 bases, and 19 bases separated the two germline ends. CDR3 bases: TGTGCCAGCAACGAACACGGGGGGCCCCCGTTCTTC. This translates into CASNEHGGPPFF.

As concerns this clone: Other DNA variants within this sample encode the same CDR3. The genes are TRBV7-8 and TRBJ2-7, with 7 bases identical to TRBD1. CDR3 length: 14 residues. The V and J ends lost 7 bases and 2 bases, in that order; junction bases with no gene match: 8. Per the germline V gene, CDR1 is SGHVS and CDR2 is FQNEAQ. CDR3 residues: CASKGRDSAYEQYF. In DNA form, the CDR3 reads TGTGCCAGCAAGGGAAGGGACAGTGCCTACGAGCAGTACTTC.

The CDR3 coding sequence is TGCGCCAGCAATACAGCCTACTACAATGAGCAGTTCTTC. It yields the protein CASNTAYYNEQFF. This chain connects TRBV10-2 to TRBJ2-1; no reliable D call. Germline CDR1 is WSHSY and CDR2 is SAAADI. Deletions cut 7 bases from V and 3 bases from J, with 10 bases between. The CDR3 runs to 13 residues.

The chain employs TRBV7-2 and TRBJ1-1, with D possibly being TRBD1 (5 bases). This CDR3 has 14 residues. In germline, CDR1 is SGHTA, CDR2 FQGNSA. Trimming stripped 4 bases from V and 0 bases from J, with 9 bases between. The CDR3, as DNA: TGTGCCAGCAGCTCGACAGCTCTGAACACTGAAGCTTTCTTT. It codes for CASSSTALNTEAFF.

J is TRBJ2-5 and V is TRBV27; 12 nucleotides align to TRBD2. V lost 6 bases to trimming and J lost 5 bases; unmatched junction nucleotides: 10. In germline, CDR1 is MNHEY, CDR2 SMNVEV (reference sequence). CDR3 size: 16 residues. CDR3 sequence: CASSPGTSGLGETQYF. DNA for the CDR3: TGTGCCAGCAGCCCAGGGACTAGCGGGCTGGGGGAGACCCAGTACTTC.

This chain connects TRBV11-3 to TRBJ2-1; D call uncertain. V shed 1 base and J shed 1 base, with 5 bases lying between them. This CDR3 is 14 amino acids long. Per the germline V gene, CDR1 is SGHNT and CDR2 is YENEEA. The DNA of the CDR3 is TGTGCCAGCAGCTTAGGGCCATCCTACAATGAGCAGTTCTTC. This translates into CASSLGPSYNEQFF.

CDR3 region: CASSIKVFAWEKLFF. CDR3 nucleotides: TGTGCCAGTAGTATAAAAGTGTTCGCGTGGGAAAAACTGTTTTTT. J is TRBJ1-4 and V is TRBV19, with unresolved D. V lost 2 bases and J 8 bases, leaving 15 bases between the germline ends. The CDR3 consists of 15 residues. Germline CDR1 LNHDA, CDR2 SQIVND (reference sequence).

V is TRBV5-1 and J is TRBJ2-3, with a possible D match to TRBD1 (6 bases). The CDR3 spans 15 residues. From germline, CDR1 is SGHRS and CDR2 YFSETQ. Trimming took 1 base from V and 2 from J, leaving 11 bases between them. CDR3 nucleotide sequence: TGCGCCAGCAGCTTGTCAACAGGGCTCACAGATACGCAGTATTTT. Protein: CASSLSTGLTDTQYF.

This chain connects TRBV28 to TRBJ2-5; TRBD2 matches at 9 bases. The CDR3 length is 15 residues. V dropped 4 bases and J dropped 6; count of bases not matched to a gene: 9. Germline-derived CDR1 and CDR2 are MDHEN and SYDVKM. The CDR3 is CASSSPASGIKTQYF. The CDR3 nucleotides read TGTGCCAGCAGTTCCCCCGCTAGCGGGATTAAGACCCAGTACTTC.

The rearrangement links TRBV10-3 to TRBJ2-5; maybe TRBD2 (5 bases). Germline lookup yields CDR1 ENHRY and CDR2 SYGVKD. V lost 10 bases, J lost 5 bases, and 14 bases lay in between. CDR3 length: 12 residues. CDR3 sequence (DNA): TGTGCCACCCAGGAGGAACGGGAGACCCAGTACTTC. Translating gives CATQEERETQYF.

The chain's CDR3 is CAIRGDKAYGYTF. CDR3 sequence (DNA): TGTGCCATCAGGGGGGACAAGGCCTATGGCTACACCTTC. The rearrangement joins TRBV10-3 to TRBJ1-2, with a possible D match to TRBD1 (6 bases). This CDR3 has 13 amino acids. V was pared by 6 bases and J by 4 bases, with 12 bases between. CDR1 is ENHRY and CDR2 is SYGVKD in the germline V gene.

The genes are TRBV6-1 and TRBJ2-1, with 11 bases that match TRBD2. The CDR3 is 16 amino acids. Germline V gene sequence: CDR1 MNHNS, CDR2 SASEGT. V shed 0 bases, J shed 2 bases, and the junction held 0 bases outside the gene matches. CDR3 in DNA: TGTGCCAGCAGTGAAGCTAGCGGGGGGGCCTACAATGAGCAGTTCTTC. The encoded protein is CASSEASGGAYNEQFF.

V and J are TRBV4-2 and TRBJ2-3, with 7 bases matching TRBD1. CDR1 and CDR2 from the germline V gene are LGHNA and YNFKEQ. The CDR3 covers 15 residues. The J segment lost 2 bases and the V segment lost 1 base, leaving 3 bases of the junction unmatched. In DNA, the CDR3 is TGTGCCAGCAGCCAAGCCGGGACAGACACAGATACGCAGTATTTT. The encoded protein is CASSQAGTDTDTQYF.